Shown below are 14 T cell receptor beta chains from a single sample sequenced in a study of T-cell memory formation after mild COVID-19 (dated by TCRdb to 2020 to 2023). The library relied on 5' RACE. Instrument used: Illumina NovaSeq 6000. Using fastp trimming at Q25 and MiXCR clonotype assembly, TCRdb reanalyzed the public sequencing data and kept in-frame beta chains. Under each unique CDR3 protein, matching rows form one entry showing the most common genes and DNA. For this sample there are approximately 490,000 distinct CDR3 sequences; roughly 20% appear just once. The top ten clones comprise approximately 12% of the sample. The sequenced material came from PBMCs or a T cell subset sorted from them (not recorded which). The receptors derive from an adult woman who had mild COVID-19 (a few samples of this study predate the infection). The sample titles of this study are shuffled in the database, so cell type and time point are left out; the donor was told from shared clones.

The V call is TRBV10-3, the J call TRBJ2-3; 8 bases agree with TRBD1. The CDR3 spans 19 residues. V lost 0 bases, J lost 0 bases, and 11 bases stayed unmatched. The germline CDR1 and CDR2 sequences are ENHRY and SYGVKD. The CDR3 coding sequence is TGTGCCATCAGTGAGTCGCAGGACAGGGAATTTACTAGCACAGATACGCAGTATTTT. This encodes CAISESQDREFTSTDTQYF.

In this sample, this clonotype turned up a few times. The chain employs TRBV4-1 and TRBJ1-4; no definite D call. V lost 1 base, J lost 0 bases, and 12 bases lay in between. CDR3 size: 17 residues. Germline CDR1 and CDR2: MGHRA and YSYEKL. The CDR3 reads CASSQVGGVATNEKLFF. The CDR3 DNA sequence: TGCGCCAGCAGCCAAGTAGGTGGAGTAGCAACTAATGAAAAACTGTTTTTT.

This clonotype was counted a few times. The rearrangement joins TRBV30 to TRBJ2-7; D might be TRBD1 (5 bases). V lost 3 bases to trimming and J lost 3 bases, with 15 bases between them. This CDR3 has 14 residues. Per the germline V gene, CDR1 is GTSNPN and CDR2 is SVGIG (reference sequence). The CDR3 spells CAWRARQGIYEQYF. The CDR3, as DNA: TGTGCCTGGAGGGCGCGGCAGGGAATCTACGAGCAGTACTTC.

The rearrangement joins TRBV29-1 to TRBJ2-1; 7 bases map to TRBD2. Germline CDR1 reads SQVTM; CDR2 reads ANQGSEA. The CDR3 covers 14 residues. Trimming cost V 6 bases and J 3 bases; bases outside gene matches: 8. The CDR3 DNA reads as TGCAGCGTACCCAGCGGGAAGAACTACAATGAGCAGTTCTTC. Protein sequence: CSVPSGKNYNEQFF.

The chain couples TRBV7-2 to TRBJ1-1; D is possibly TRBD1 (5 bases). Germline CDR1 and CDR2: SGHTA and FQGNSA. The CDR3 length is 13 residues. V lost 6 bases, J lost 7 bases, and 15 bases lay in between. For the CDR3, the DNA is TGTGCCAGCAGGGCCCCCGGGGGGGGTGAAGCTTTCTTT. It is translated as CASRAPGGGEAFF.

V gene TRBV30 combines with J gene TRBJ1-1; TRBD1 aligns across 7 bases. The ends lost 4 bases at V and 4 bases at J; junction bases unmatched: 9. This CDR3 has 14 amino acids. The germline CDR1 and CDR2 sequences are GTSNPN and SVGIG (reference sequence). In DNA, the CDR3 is TGTGCCTGGACTAGAAACAGGGGCGGCACTGAAGCTTTCTTT. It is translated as CAWTRNRGGTEAFF.

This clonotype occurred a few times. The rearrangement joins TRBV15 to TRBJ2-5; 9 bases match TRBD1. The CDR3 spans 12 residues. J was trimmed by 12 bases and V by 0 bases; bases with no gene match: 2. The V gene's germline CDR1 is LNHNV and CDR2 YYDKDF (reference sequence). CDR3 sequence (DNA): TGTGCCACCAGCAGAGATGGGGACAGGGAGTACTTC. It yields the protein CATSRDGDREYF.

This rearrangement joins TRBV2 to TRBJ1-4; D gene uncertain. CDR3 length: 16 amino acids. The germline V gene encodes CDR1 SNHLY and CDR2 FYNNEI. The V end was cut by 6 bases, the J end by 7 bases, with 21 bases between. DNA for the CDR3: TGTGCCAGCAGCCCCGGGGATGTTGCTAGGAGTGAAAAACTGTTTTTT. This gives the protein CASSPGDVARSEKLFF. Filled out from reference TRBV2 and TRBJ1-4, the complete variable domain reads EPEVTQTPSHQVTQMGQEVILRCVPISNHLYFYWYRQILGQKVEFLVSFYNNEISEKSEIFDDQFSVERPDGSNFTLKIRSTKLEDSAMYFCASSPGDVARSEKLFFGSGTQLSVL.

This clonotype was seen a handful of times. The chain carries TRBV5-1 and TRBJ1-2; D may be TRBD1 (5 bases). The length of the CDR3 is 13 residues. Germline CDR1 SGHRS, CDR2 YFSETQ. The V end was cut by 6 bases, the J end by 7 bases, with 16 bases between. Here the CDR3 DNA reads TGCGCCAGCAAGGCGGAACCGGGACTTGGCTACACCTTC. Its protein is CASKAEPGLGYTF.

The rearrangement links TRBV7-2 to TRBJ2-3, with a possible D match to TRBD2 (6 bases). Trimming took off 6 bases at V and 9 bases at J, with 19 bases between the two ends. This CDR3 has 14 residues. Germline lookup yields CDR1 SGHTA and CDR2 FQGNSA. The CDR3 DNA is TGTGCCAGCAGGAAAAGGGCGGGACCTGTGACGCAGTATTTT. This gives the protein CASRKRAGPVTQYF.

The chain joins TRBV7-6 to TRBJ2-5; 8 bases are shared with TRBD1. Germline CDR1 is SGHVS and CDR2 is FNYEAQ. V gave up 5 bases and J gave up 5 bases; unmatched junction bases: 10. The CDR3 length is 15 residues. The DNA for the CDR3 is TGTGCCAGCAGCCAGGCCATAAACAGGGGGGAGACCCAGTACTTC. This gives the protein CASSQAINRGETQYF.

The CDR3 sequence is CASGTSTNTEAFF. The DNA for the CDR3 is TGTGCCAGTGGTACATCGACGAACACTGAAGCTTTCTTT. This chain links TRBV19 with TRBJ1-1; no definite D call. Germline CDR1 reads LNHDA; CDR2 reads SQIVND (reference sequence). V was clipped by 8 bases and J by 1 base, with 11 bases between them. CDR3 length equals 13 residues.

The CDR3 protein is CASSLRGRQGFYATEQYF. CDR3 nucleotides: TGTGCCAGCAGTTTGAGGGGACGGCAGGGATTTTACGCGACGGAGCAGTACTTC. J is TRBJ2-7 and V is TRBV27, with D perhaps being TRBD1 or TRBD2 (5 bases each). Germline values: CDR1 MNHEY, CDR2 SMNVEV (reference sequence). V lost 3 bases and J 7 bases, leaving 28 bases between the germline ends. This CDR3 contains 18 residues.

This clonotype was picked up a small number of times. CDR3 DNA sequence: TGCAGTGCTCCGGGAGGGTCCCAGCCCCAGCATTTT. Translated, it gives CSAPGGSQPQHF. The chain employs TRBV20-1 and TRBJ1-5, with D hard to call. Trimming removed 5 bases at V and 7 bases at J, with 12 bases between. Germline CDR1 reads DFQATT; CDR2 reads SNEGSKA (reference sequence). The CDR3 is made up of 12 amino acids.